This record looks at one T cell receptor (beta chain) sequence and its context. The entry originates in a study of OX40 agonist ivuxolimab in advanced cancers. Using immunoSEQ multiplex PCR, the repertoire was profiled, and TCRdb retains in-frame clones only, with some absent. Seen here are more than 55,000 clones, roughly 85% observed once, and the top ten hold less than 0.8%. V shed 0 bases, J shed 9 bases, and the junction held 4 bases outside the gene matches. CDR3 length: 15 residues. Germline CDR1 LGHNA, CDR2 YNFKEQ. Sequences were derived from CD4+ or CD8+ T cells sorted from blood, sampled in a trial of the OX40 agonist ivuxolimab. This TCR was recovered from an adult with an advanced solid tumor such as melanoma, head and neck, liver or kidney cancer. The chain recombines TRBV4-2 with TRBJ2-3; 12 bases align to TRBD2. The CDR3 DNA follows: TGTGCCAGCAGCCAAGAACTAGCGGGAGGCAGGACGCAGTATTTT. This translates into CASSQELAGGRTQYF.